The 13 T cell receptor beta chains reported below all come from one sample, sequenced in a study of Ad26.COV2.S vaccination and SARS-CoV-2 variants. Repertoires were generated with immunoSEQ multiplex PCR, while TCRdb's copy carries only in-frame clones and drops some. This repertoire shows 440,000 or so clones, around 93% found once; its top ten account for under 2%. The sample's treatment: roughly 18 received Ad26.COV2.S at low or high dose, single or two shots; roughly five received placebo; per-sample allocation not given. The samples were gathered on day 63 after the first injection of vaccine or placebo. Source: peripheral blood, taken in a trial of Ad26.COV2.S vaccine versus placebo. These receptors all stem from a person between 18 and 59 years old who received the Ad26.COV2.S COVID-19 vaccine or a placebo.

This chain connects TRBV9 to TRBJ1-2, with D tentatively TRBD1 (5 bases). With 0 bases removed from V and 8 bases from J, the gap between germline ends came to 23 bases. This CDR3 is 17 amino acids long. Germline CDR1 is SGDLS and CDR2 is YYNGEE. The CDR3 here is CASSVAWDVGEVMGYTF. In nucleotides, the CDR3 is TGTGCCAGCAGCGTAGCTTGGGACGTTGGGGAAGTAATGGGCTACACCTTC. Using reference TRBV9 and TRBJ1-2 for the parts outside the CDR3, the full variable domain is DSGVTQTPKHLITATGQRVTLRCSPRSGDLSVYWYQQSLDQGLQFLIQYYNGEERAKGNILERFSAQQFPDLHSELNLSSLELGDSALYFCASSVAWDVGEVMGYTFGSGTRLTVV.

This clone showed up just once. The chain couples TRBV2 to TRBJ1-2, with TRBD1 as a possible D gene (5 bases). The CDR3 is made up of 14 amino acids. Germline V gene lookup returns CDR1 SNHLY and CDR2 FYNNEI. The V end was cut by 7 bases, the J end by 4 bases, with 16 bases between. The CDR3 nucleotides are TGTGCCAGCACCGCGGGGGTGGGGAGCTATGGCTACACCTTC. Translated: CASTAGVGSYGYTF.

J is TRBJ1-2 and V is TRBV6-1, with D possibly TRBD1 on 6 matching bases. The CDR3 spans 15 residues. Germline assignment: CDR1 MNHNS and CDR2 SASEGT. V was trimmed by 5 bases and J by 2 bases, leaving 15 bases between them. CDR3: CASSPFIQGNYGYTF. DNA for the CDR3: TGTGCCAGCAGTCCCTTTATTCAGGGGAACTATGGCTACACCTTC.

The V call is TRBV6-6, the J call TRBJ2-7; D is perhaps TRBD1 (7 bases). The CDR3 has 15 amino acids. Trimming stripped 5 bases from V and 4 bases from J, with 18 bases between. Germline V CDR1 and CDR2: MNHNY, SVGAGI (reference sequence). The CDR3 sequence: CASSPKTGRQYEQYF. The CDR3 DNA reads TGTGCCAGCAGTCCCAAGACAGGGAGGCAATACGAGCAGTACTTC.

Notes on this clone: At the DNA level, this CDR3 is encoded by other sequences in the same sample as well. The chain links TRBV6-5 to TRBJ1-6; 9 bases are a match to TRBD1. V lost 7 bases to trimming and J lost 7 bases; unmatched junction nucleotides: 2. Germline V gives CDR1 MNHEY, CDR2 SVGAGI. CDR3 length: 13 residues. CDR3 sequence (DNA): TGTGCCAGCAACGGACAGGGGAATTCACCCCTCCACTTT. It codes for CASNGQGNSPLHF.

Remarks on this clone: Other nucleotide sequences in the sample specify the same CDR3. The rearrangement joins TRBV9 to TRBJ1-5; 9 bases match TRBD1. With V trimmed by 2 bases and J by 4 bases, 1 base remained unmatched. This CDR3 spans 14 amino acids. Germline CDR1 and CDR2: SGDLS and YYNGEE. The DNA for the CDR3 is TGTGCCAGCAGCGTGGGGACAGGGAATCAGCCCCAGCATTTT. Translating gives CASSVGTGNQPQHF.

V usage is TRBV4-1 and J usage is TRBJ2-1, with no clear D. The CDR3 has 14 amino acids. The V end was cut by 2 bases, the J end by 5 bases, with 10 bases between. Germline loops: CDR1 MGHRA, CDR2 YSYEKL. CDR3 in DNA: TGCGCCAGCAGCCAACCTGCCGCCAACAATGAGCAGTTCTTC. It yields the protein CASSQPAANNEQFF.

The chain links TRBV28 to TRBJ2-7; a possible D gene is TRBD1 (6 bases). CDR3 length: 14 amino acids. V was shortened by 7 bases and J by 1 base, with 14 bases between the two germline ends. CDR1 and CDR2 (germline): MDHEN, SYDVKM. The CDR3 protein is CASNLAGASYEQYF. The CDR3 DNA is TGTGCCAGCAACTTAGCAGGGGCGTCCTACGAGCAGTACTTC.

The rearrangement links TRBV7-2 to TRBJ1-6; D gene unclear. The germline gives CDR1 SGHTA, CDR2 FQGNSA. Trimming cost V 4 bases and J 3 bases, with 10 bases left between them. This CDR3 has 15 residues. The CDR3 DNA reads TGTGCCAGCAGCTCCCTACAGCTCTATAATTCACCCCTCCACTTT. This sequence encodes CASSSLQLYNSPLHF.

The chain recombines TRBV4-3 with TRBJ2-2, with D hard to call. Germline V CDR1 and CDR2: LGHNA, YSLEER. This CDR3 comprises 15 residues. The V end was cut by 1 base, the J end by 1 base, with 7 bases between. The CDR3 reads CASSQGFENTGELFF. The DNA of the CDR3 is TGCGCCAGCAGCCAAGGGTTCGAGAACACCGGGGAGCTGTTTTTT.

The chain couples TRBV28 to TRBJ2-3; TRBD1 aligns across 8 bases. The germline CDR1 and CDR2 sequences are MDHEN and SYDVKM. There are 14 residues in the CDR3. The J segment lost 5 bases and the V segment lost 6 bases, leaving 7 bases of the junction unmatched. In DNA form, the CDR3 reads TGTGCCAGCAGCCGGGGACAGGTTCAAGATACGCAGTATTTT. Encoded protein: CASSRGQVQDTQYF.

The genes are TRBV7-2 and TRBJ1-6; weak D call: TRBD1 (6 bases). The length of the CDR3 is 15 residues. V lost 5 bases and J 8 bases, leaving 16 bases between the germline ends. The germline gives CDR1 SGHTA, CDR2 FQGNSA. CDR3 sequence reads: CASSRRGPTHSPLHF. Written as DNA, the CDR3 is TGTGCCAGCAGCCGTCGGGGGCCGACCCATTCACCCCTCCACTTT.

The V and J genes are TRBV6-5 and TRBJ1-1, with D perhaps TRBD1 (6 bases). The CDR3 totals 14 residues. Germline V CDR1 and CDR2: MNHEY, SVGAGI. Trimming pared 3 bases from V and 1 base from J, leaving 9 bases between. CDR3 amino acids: CASSYLQGNTEAFF. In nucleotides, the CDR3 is TGTGCCAGCAGTTATCTACAGGGGAACACTGAAGCTTTCTTT.